This T cell receptor beta chain stems from a study of T cells after posttransplantation cyclophosphamide. CDR1 is LNHNV and CDR2 is YYDKDF in the germline V gene (reference sequence). This CDR3 region has 16 residues. Trimming at V came to 2 bases and at J to 8 bases, leaving 8 bases not matched to a gene. Sequencing was performed with immunoSEQ multiplex PCR; in TCRdb, only in-frame clones are kept and a portion is missing. This sample has 40,000 to 55,000 clones, each found more than once. Points from the study as a whole: Donor CD8+ memory clones often dominated recipient blood repertoires at later times. Blood and skin or GI T cell repertoires showed limited TRB overlap. After PTCy, TRB diversity resembled that of CNI/methotrexate controls.

This clone was detected many times. Its cognate antigen is unknown. The receptor's source is a man aged 35-49 years in good health, CMV-negative, and a related stem cell transplant donor. Sequenced: PBMCs. This chain uses TRBV15 with TRBJ2-1; 11 positions agree with TRBD1. CDR3 protein: CATSRSGTGGGDEQFF. The CDR3 DNA follows: TGTGCCACCAGCAGATCCGGGACAGGGGGAGGGGATGAGCAGTTCTTC.